The 30 T cell receptor beta chains given below trace back to one sample, sequenced in a study of T cell changes during pregnancy in multiple sclerosis. TCRdb's table, derived via immunoSEQ multiplex PCR, lists solely in-frame clones and lacks some. Here the sample spans roughly 36,000 clones, 91% being singletons. The sequencing here drew on CD8+ T cells from peripheral blood mononuclear cells, taken in the second trimester of pregnancy. Receptor source: a female donor with multiple sclerosis, enrolled in a pregnancy study.

The CDR3 DNA sequence: TGTGCCAGCAGTTACAGGACTAAGGGCTATGGCTACACCTTC. Residues: CASSYRTKGYGYTF. The chain combines TRBV6-5 with TRBJ1-2; D gene unclear. CDR1 and CDR2 from the germline V gene are MNHEY and SVGAGI. Trimming cost V 2 bases and J 4 bases, with 11 bases left between them. The CDR3 is 14 amino acids.

V is TRBV6-4 and J is TRBJ2-3, with 8 bases identical to TRBD1. The V gene's germline CDR1 is MRHNA and CDR2 SNTAGT. V trimming: 4 bases; J trimming: 1 base; junction bases outside the gene matches: 4. The CDR3 is 15 amino acids. The CDR3 DNA reads TGTGCCAGCAGTGGCTCGACAGGGGGCACAGATACGCAGTATTTT. Protein product: CASSGSTGGTDTQYF.

This clone was observed once. This sequence joins TRBV5-1 and TRBJ2-3; 8 bases fit TRBD2. The J segment lost 1 base and the V segment lost 1 base, leaving 11 bases of the junction unmatched. Germline CDR1 is SGHRS and CDR2 is YFSETQ. CDR3 length equals 18 residues. CDR3 sequence (DNA): TGCGCCAGCAGCTTGACTGACGCTTCTAGCGGGCGCACAGATACGCAGTATTTT. Protein product: CASSLTDASSGRTDTQYF.

Only one count was recorded for this clone. The rearrangement links TRBV29-1 to TRBJ2-7; the match to TRBD2 covers 9 bases. The germline V gene has CDR1 SQVTM and CDR2 ANQGSEA. The CDR3 runs 15 residues. With 0 bases clipped from V and 2 bases from J, the junction kept 5 bases outside the gene matches. The CDR3 bases are TGCAGCGTTGAAGAGGCTAGCGGGAAACCCTACGAGCAGTACTTC. This encodes CSVEEASGKPYEQYF.

J is TRBJ2-2 and V is TRBV4-1, with 7 bases that match TRBD1. Germline values: CDR1 MGHRA, CDR2 YSYEKL. The CDR3 spans 17 residues. Trimming took 1 base from V and 2 from J; bases not matched to a gene: 7. CDR3 bases: TGCGCCAGCAGCCAAGGGACAGGCGAGGACAACACCGGGGAGCTGTTTTTT. Encoded protein: CASSQGTGEDNTGELFF.

The V call is TRBV4-3, the J call TRBJ2-4; 7 bases are shared with TRBD1. This CDR3 is 16 amino acids long. V gave up 0 bases and J gave up 7 bases; unmatched junction bases: 9. Germline CDR1 and CDR2: LGHNA and YSLEER. This CDR3 is CASSQDRAGGFNIQYF. In nucleotides, the CDR3 is TGCGCCAGCAGCCAAGATCGGGCAGGGGGATTCAACATTCAGTACTTC.

The chain carries TRBV2 and TRBJ1-5, with D possibly being TRBD1 (6 bases). CDR1 is SNHLY, CDR2 FYNNEI, per germline. Trimming left V 6 bases short and J 0 bases short, with 24 bases between. The CDR3 is 19 residues long. The CDR3 coding sequence is TGTGCCAGCAGAGAAACACCCGGGACACCGCTTTATAGCAATCAGCCCCAGCATTTT. This sequence encodes CASRETPGTPLYSNQPQHF.

The chain links TRBV6-5 to TRBJ2-7, with D unresolved. Between the trimmed V and J ends, which lost 0 bases and 0 bases, there was a span of 9 bases. The CDR3 totals 15 residues. CDR1 and CDR2 (germline): MNHEY, SVGAGI. CDR3 DNA sequence: TGTGCCAGCAGTTACTCGAGCCCGTACTCCTACGAGCAGTACTTC. Translated, it gives CASSYSSPYSYEQYF.

The chain joins TRBV6-1 to TRBJ2-7; possible D gene TRBD1, 7 bases. The germline CDR1 and CDR2 sequences are MNHNS and SASEGT. Trimming left V 4 bases short and J 3 bases short, with 16 bases between. The CDR3 is made up of 15 amino acids. The CDR3 protein is CASSVGAGGGYEQYF. As DNA, the CDR3 is TGTGCCAGCAGTGTAGGGGCAGGGGGAGGCTACGAGCAGTACTTC.

This clone showed up just once. The chain couples TRBV4-3 to TRBJ1-6, with 10 bases identical to TRBD1. The V gene end was trimmed by 5 bases and the J gene end by 6 bases; junction bases not matched to a gene: 4. The CDR3 totals 15 residues. Germline values: CDR1 LGHNA, CDR2 YSLEER. In nucleotides, the CDR3 is TGCGCCAGCAGCGCCGGGACAGGGGCTAATTCACCCCTCCACTTT. Its translation is CASSAGTGANSPLHF.

This chain uses TRBV5-1 with TRBJ2-5; D is perhaps TRBD2 (6 bases). Germline CDR1 reads SGHRS; CDR2 reads YFSETQ. V gave up 1 base and J gave up 2 bases, with 12 bases separating them. CDR3 length: 15 residues. The CDR3 spells CASSLRTGVQETQYF. CDR3 nucleotides: TGCGCCAGCAGCTTGAGAACGGGAGTGCAAGAGACCCAGTACTTC.

The chain carries TRBV29-1 and TRBJ2-7; 10 bases agree with TRBD1. The CDR3 has 13 amino acids. V trimming: 4 bases; J trimming: 4 bases; junction bases outside the gene matches: 4. Per the germline V gene, CDR1 is SQVTM and CDR2 is ANQGSEA. This CDR3 is CSVVTDRGYEQYF. The CDR3 nucleotides are TGCAGCGTTGTGACGGACAGGGGGTACGAGCAGTACTTC.

V and J are TRBV27 and TRBJ2-3; 9 bases line up with TRBD1. CDR1 and CDR2 (germline): MNHEY, SMNVEV (reference sequence). The V segment lost 3 bases and the J segment 6 bases; nucleotides outside the gene matches: 7. The CDR3 covers 15 residues. The CDR3 nucleotides read TGTGCCAGCAGTTTGCTCCGGACAGGGGTCGATACGCAGTATTTT. Protein product: CASSLLRTGVDTQYF.

The chain couples TRBV30 to TRBJ2-7, with 9 nucleotides matching TRBD1. This CDR3 is 15 amino acids long. Per the germline V gene, CDR1 is GTSNPN and CDR2 is SVGIG (reference sequence). Trimming cost V 3 bases and J 3 bases; bases outside gene matches: 9. CDR3 amino acids: CAWRNPGQGYYEQYF. The DNA of the CDR3 is TGTGCCTGGAGGAACCCGGGACAGGGATACTACGAGCAGTACTTC.

This chain connects TRBV5-1 to TRBJ1-2, with TRBD1 identical over 12 bases. Germline V gene sequence: CDR1 SGHRS, CDR2 YFSETQ. The CDR3 has 15 amino acids. V was clipped by 1 base and J by 6 bases; unmatched bases: 4. CDR3 region: CASSLMGDRGHGYTF. CDR3 nucleotides: TGCGCCAGCAGCTTGATGGGGGACAGGGGGCATGGCTACACCTTC.

This sequence joins TRBV7-8 and TRBJ2-4; 8 nucleotides match TRBD2. The CDR3 runs 17 residues. Germline CDR1 is SGHVS and CDR2 is FQNEAQ. Unmatched junction bases numbered 11, after V lost 0 bases and J lost 7 bases. The DNA of the CDR3 is TGTGCCAGCAGCTTAGCGGAGCGGGAGAGTGTTGGGAACATTCAGTACTTC. It yields the protein CASSLAERESVGNIQYF.

The V call is TRBV10-3, the J call TRBJ1-5; the D is unclear. Germline CDR1 reads ENHRY; CDR2 reads SYGVKD. The ends were cut back, 2 bases at V and 5 bases at J, with 7 bases in the middle. CDR3 length equals 13 residues. CDR3 bases: TGTGCCATCAGTGAGATGGGCGATCAGCCCCAGCATTTT. The encoded protein is CAISEMGDQPQHF.

The chain has TRBV19 and TRBJ2-7, with a possible D match to TRBD1 (6 bases). CDR3 size: 14 residues. CDR1 LNHDA and CDR2 SQIVND come from the germline V gene (reference sequence). V was shortened by 3 bases and J by 10 bases, with 19 bases between the two germline ends. CDR3 protein: CASSMFRGDFGQYF. The CDR3 DNA reads as TGTGCCAGTAGTATGTTCAGGGGAGATTTTGGACAGTACTTC.

The CDR3 nucleotides read TGTGCTAATCAGGGTAACTATGGCTACACCTTC. As protein: CANQGNYGYTF. The chain uses TRBV12-5 and TRBJ1-2; a possible D gene is TRBD1 (5 bases). V was shortened by 10 bases and J by 1 base, with 7 bases between the two germline ends. From germline, CDR1 is LGHNT and CDR2 FRNRAP. CDR3 length equals 11 residues.

The V gene is TRBV6-1, the J gene TRBJ2-2; tentative D call: TRBD2 (6 bases). This CDR3 is 16 amino acids long. Trimming took off 4 bases at V and 6 bases at J, with 18 bases between the two ends. Germline V gives CDR1 MNHNS, CDR2 SASEGT. In DNA, the CDR3 is TGTGCCAGCAGTGGCGGGGTAGCGGAGTCCCCCGGGGAGCTGTTTTTT. Amino acids: CASSGGVAESPGELFF.

V gene TRBV13 combines with J gene TRBJ1-1; TRBD1 matches 7 bases. Germline CDR1 and CDR2: PRHDT and FYEKMQ (reference sequence). The CDR3 has 16 amino acids. The V gene end was trimmed by 1 base and the J gene end by 1 base; junction bases not matched to a gene: 6. The CDR3 DNA reads TGTGCCAGCAGCTTAGCTGGGACAGAGAAGAACACTGAAGCTTTCTTT. Residues: CASSLAGTEKNTEAFF.

The J gene is TRBJ2-5, the V gene TRBV7-9; TRBD2 is a possible D gene (5 bases). Trimming took off 5 bases at V and 9 bases at J, with 16 bases between the two ends. The germline gives CDR1 SEHNR, CDR2 FQNEAQ (reference sequence). This CDR3 is built from 13 residues. CDR3 region: CASSPILVGAQYF. The CDR3 DNA sequence: TGTGCCAGCAGCCCGATCCTCGTCGGGGCCCAGTACTTC.

This clone was seen just once. V gene TRBV6-6 combines with J gene TRBJ2-1, with D tentatively TRBD2 (5 bases). The CDR3 runs 14 residues. Trimming took off 6 bases at V and 1 base at J, with 10 bases between the two ends. In germline, CDR1 is MNHNY, CDR2 SVGAGI (reference sequence). This CDR3 reads CASSPGRSYNEQFF. DNA of the CDR3: TGTGCCAGCAGCCCGGGGAGATCCTACAATGAGCAGTTCTTC.

J is TRBJ2-5 and V is TRBV25-1, with 7 bases identical to TRBD1. Losses at the gene ends were 2 bases for V and 3 bases for J; bases not matched to a gene: 6. In germline, CDR1 is MGHDK, CDR2 SYGVNS. The CDR3 loop spans 15 amino acids. CDR3 amino acids: CASSEGGQLKETQYF. CDR3 nucleotides: TGTGCCAGCAGTGAAGGGGGACAGCTCAAAGAGACCCAGTACTTC.

The CDR3 here is CATMAGTADTQYF. Written as DNA, the CDR3 is TGTGCCACCATGGCGGGGACAGCAGATACGCAGTATTTT. The rearrangement links TRBV2 to TRBJ2-3, with a possible D match to TRBD1 (7 bases). V lost 10 bases and J 4 bases, leaving 15 bases between the germline ends. The CDR3 runs 13 residues. Germline CDR1 is SNHLY and CDR2 is FYNNEI.

This clone was counted once. This chain connects TRBV14 to TRBJ2-3; 12 bases map to TRBD2. The CDR3 loop spans 14 amino acids. CDR1 SGHDN and CDR2 FVKESK come from the germline V gene. V was clipped by 9 bases and J by 4 bases; unmatched bases: 5. The CDR3 nucleotides are TGTGCCAGTGGACTAGCGGGGCGGCCAGATACGCAGTATTTT. Amino acid sequence: CASGLAGRPDTQYF.

The V gene is TRBV19, the J gene TRBJ1-1, with D possibly TRBD1 on 6 matching bases. The ends were cut back, 5 bases at V and 3 bases at J, with 13 bases in the middle. CDR3 size: 14 residues. Per the germline V gene, CDR1 is LNHDA and CDR2 is SQIVND (reference sequence). CDR3 DNA sequence: TGTGCCAGTAGTTTCCGACAGGCTCACACTGAAGCTTTCTTT. Its protein is CASSFRQAHTEAFF.

The chain carries TRBV10-1 and TRBJ2-1; 11 nucleotides agree with TRBD2. V gave up 5 bases and J gave up 7 bases; unmatched junction bases: 16. The germline V gene has CDR1 WNHNN and CDR2 SYGVQD (reference sequence). The CDR3 spans 18 residues. The CDR3 loop reads CASSSNFLAGGQSNEQFF. The CDR3 nucleotides read TGCGCCAGCAGTTCGAATTTCTTAGCGGGAGGGCAATCGAATGAGCAGTTCTTC.

V and J are TRBV6-5 and TRBJ2-1; a weak D match, TRBD1 (6 bases). V dropped 0 bases and J dropped 2 bases, with 8 bases sitting between them. Germline V lookup: CDR1 MNHEY, CDR2 SVGAGI. CDR3 size: 15 residues. The CDR3 DNA follows: TGTGCCAGCAGTTACTCGAGGGGGACCTACAATGAGCAGTTCTTC. Its translation is CASSYSRGTYNEQFF.

This clone was seen a single time. The chain has TRBV7-9 and TRBJ1-2; weak D call: TRBD1 (6 bases). The germline V and J ends were trimmed by 5 bases and 7 bases, with 20 bases remaining between them. In germline, CDR1 is SEHNR, CDR2 FQNEAQ (reference sequence). The CDR3 sequence is 15 residues long. CDR3 amino acids: CASSNRGQGSAGYTF. Here the CDR3 DNA reads TGTGCCAGCAGCAACAGAGGGCAGGGGTCGGCTGGCTACACCTTC.